The 32 T cell receptor beta chains listed next were all sequenced from one sample in a study of T cell clonality in common variable immunodeficiency. Clones were sequenced by immunoSEQ multiplex PCR, and TCRdb holds only the in-frame ones, with some missing. This set yields more than 35,000 clones and no singletons; the top ten hold 0.8% to 1%. The sequenced sample consisted of peripheral blood mononuclear cells. The receptor source for this set is a person between 18 and 75 years old in good health.

At least ten counts were recorded for this clone. The observed sequence ends 3 residues before the CDR3 terminus, with the missing tail filled in from the germline J gene. The chain couples TRBV5-1 to TRBJ1-2, with a weak D call TRBD1 (6 bases). V lost 1 base, J lost 6 bases, and 16 bases lay in between. Germline V gene data show CDR1 as SGHRS and CDR2 as YFSETQ. This CDR3 has 15 residues. The sequenced CDR3 bases are TGCGCCAGCAGCTTGATTTTTCGGGGGGCGGATGGC. Translated: CASSLIFRGADG. The entire CDR3 protein is CASSLIFRGADGYTF.

This clone was found many times. With the read ending 3 residues before the CDR3 end, the germline J gene is used to fill in that end. This chain uses TRBV19 with TRBJ1-5; D remains unclear. The CDR3 has 14 residues. The germline V gene has CDR1 LNHDA and CDR2 SQIVND (reference sequence). V was clipped by 5 bases and J by 5 bases, with 13 bases between them. CDR3 protein: CASSLFRRDQPQHF. Partial CDR3 DNA: TGTGCCAGTAGTCTCTTCCGCCGGGATCAGCCC.

This clone was counted at least ten times. The read ends 3 residues early relative to the CDR3; the germline J gene fills the gap. V gene TRBV10-3 combines with J gene TRBJ2-2; D may be TRBD1 (6 bases). The CDR3 is made up of 16 amino acids. V was trimmed by 7 bases and J by 0 bases, leaving 15 bases between them. CDR1 is ENHRY and CDR2 is SYGVKD in the germline V gene. CDR3 bases read: TGTGCCATCACCGATGGGGGCTCTACGAACACCGGGGAG. Its translation is CAITDGGSTNTGE. The CDR3 in its entirety is CAITDGGSTNTGELFF.

This clone occurred many times. CDR3 protein: CSADGQDSYEQYF. CDR3 bases read: TGCAGTGCTGATGGACAGGACTCCTACGAG. The V call is TRBV20-1, the J call TRBJ2-7; 7 nucleotides agree with TRBD1. The DNA ends 3 residues before the CDR3 does, and the rest of the CDR3 is filled in from the germline J gene. Germline V gene lookup returns CDR1 DFQATT and CDR2 SNEGSKA (reference sequence). This CDR3 has 13 amino acids. After removal of 5 bases from V and 0 bases from J, the junction contained 4 bases not matched to a gene.

At least ten counts were recorded for this clone. The read terminates 3 residues ahead of where the CDR3 ends, so the germline J gene completes it. This chain joins TRBV7-2 and TRBJ1-5; TRBD1 agrees at 8 bases. CDR3 length: 15 residues. Germline assignment: CDR1 SGHTA and CDR2 FQGNSA. J gave up 3 bases and V 4 bases, and 5 bases lay outside the gene matches. The CDR3 protein is CASSSGTGFNQPQHF. The part of the CDR3 DNA that was read is TGTGCCAGCAGCTCTGGGACAGGCTTCAATCAGCCC.

The table lists this clone with many counts. The read finishes 3 residues shy of the CDR3 end, and the germline J gene is used to complete it. The V and J genes are TRBV6-2 or TRBV6-3 and TRBJ1-3; D perhaps matches TRBD1 (5 bases). The germline V and J ends were trimmed by 0 bases and 2 bases, with 8 bases remaining between them. Germline CDR1 reads MNHEY; CDR2 reads SVGEGT. The CDR3 spans 15 residues. The CDR3 bases that were read are TGTGCCAGCAGTTACTCTCCACAGGCTGGAAACACC. This encodes CASSYSPQAGNT. The whole CDR3 protein is CASSYSPQAGNTIYF.

The table lists this clone with many counts. The sequenced CDR3 bases are TGTGCCACCAGCAGAGATCTGGGGGGGAGTCGATACGAG. Translation gives CATSRDLGGSRYE. The complete CDR3 protein is CATSRDLGGSRYEQYF. The chain carries TRBV15 and TRBJ2-7, with 7 nucleotides matching TRBD2. Read sequence stops 3 residues before the CDR3 end, and the germline J gene provides the missing end. This CDR3 has 16 amino acids. CDR1 and CDR2 (germline): LNHNV, YYDKDF (reference sequence). V trimming: 0 bases; J trimming: 4 bases; junction bases outside the gene matches: 9.

Ten or more counts support this clone. The CDR3 end is not reached by the read, which stops 3 residues before it; the germline J gene fills it in. The chain recombines TRBV14 with TRBJ1-3, with D hard to call. V lost 4 bases and J lost 4, with 11 bases in between. The CDR3 has 14 residues. Per the germline V gene, CDR1 is SGHDN and CDR2 is FVKESK. The CDR3 protein is CASSPGDVGNTIYF. The sequenced part of the CDR3 DNA is TGTGCCAGCAGCCCCGGGGATGTCGGAAACACC. Based on the CDR3 plus reference TRBV14 and TRBJ1-3, the full variable domain is EAGVTQFPSHSVIEKGQTVTLRCDPISGHDNLYWYRRVMGKEIKFLLHFVKESKQDESGMPNNRFLAERTGGTYSTLKVQPAELEDSGVYFCASSPGDVGNTIYFGEGSWLTVV.

This clone was seen a handful of times. The DNA ends 3 residues before the CDR3 does, and the rest of the CDR3 is filled in from the germline J gene. The gene calls are TRBV5-3 and TRBJ1-2; D is possibly TRBD1 (5 bases). TRBV5-3 is classed as an ORF, of uncertain function. The ends were cut back, 3 bases at V and 3 bases at J, with 21 bases in the middle. This CDR3 comprises 17 residues. CDR3 DNA, as far as it was read: TGTGCCAGAAGCTGGAAGTGGGGGGGGGACCGACACTATGGC. Protein sequence: CARSWKWGGDRHYG. The entire CDR3 protein reads CARSWKWGGDRHYGYTF.

This clone appeared many times. The read finishes 3 residues shy of the CDR3 end, and the germline J gene is used to complete it. The chain uses TRBV10-3 and TRBJ1-5, with a tentative D call TRBD1 (6 bases). CDR3 length equals 16 residues. Germline-derived CDR1 and CDR2 are ENHRY and SYGVKD. Trimming left V 3 bases short and J 2 bases short, with 14 bases between. The CDR3 is CAISDSEQGRNQPQHF. The covered CDR3 bases are TGTGCCATCAGTGACTCAGAACAGGGCCGCAATCAGCCC.

This clone came up many times. At one of its ends the junction is not consistent with the germline gene, which may arise from a read error. Incomplete CDR3 DNA: TGCGCCAGCAGCCAAGGACTAGCGGGAGGAGTAGATACG. Translating gives CASSQGLAGGVDT. The full CDR3 protein reads CASSQGLAGGVDTQYF. The chain uses TRBV4-2 and TRBJ2-3; 14 bases map to TRBD2. The read halts 3 residues ahead of the CDR3 end, with the missing end drawn from the germline J gene. Per the germline V gene, CDR1 is LGHNA and CDR2 is YNFKEQ. This CDR3 region has 16 residues.

Ten or more counts support this clone. The CDR3 end lies 3 residues beyond the end of the read and is filled in from the germline J gene. The chain employs TRBV2 and TRBJ2-1; 9 positions agree with TRBD1. The V and J ends lost 6 bases and 8 bases, in that order; junction bases with no gene match: 14. Germline CDR1 reads SNHLY; CDR2 reads FYNNEI. This CDR3 contains 16 residues. This chain's CDR3 is CASSELTGGPPDEQFF. CDR3 bases read: TGTGCCAGCAGCGAGCTAACAGGGGGCCCTCCCGATGAG.

This clone was seen ten or more times. The sequenced fragment ends 3 residues before the CDR3 boundary, so the rest is inferred from the germline J gene. J is TRBJ2-7 and V is TRBV7-2; 9 bases fit TRBD2. The V and J ends lost 7 bases and 6 bases, in that order; junction bases with no gene match: 13. CDR1 SGHTA and CDR2 FQGNSA come from the germline V gene. This CDR3 is built from 15 residues. CDR3 sequence reads: CASMHTGTSKSEQYF. Incomplete CDR3 DNA: TGTGCCAGCATGCATACCGGGACTAGCAAAAGCGAG.

This clone was recorded at least ten times. The junction differs from germline at one of its ends, possibly a read error. From the germline J gene comes the end of the CDR3, since the read stops 3 residues before it. The chain combines TRBV5-1 with TRBJ2-7; 7 nucleotides align to TRBD2. Per the germline V gene, CDR1 is SGHRS and CDR2 is YFSETQ. The length of the CDR3 is 15 residues. The CDR3 is CANSSMGGSRPEQYF. The CDR3 DNA, read in part, is TGCGCCAACAGCTCTATGGGCGGGAGTCGCCCCGAG. The whole variable domain, remainder taken from reference TRBV5-1 and TRBJ2-7, is KAGVTQTPRYLIKTRGQQVTLSCSPISGHRSVSWYQQTPGQGLQFLFEYFSETQRNKGNFPGRFSGRQFSNSRSEMNVSTLELGDSALYLCANSSMGGSRPEQYFGPGTRLTVT.

Ten or more counts support this clone. The read gets to within 3 residues of the CDR3 end, and the germline J gene fills in the rest. The chain employs TRBV25-1 and TRBJ1-3; 8 bases align to TRBD1. The CDR3 runs 14 residues. V gave up 5 bases and J gave up 5 bases; unmatched junction bases: 5. Looked up from germline, CDR1 is MGHDK and CDR2 is SYGVNS. Incomplete CDR3 DNA: TGTGCCAGCAGTACAAGGACAGGGAGAAACACC. Its protein product is CASSTRTGRNT. The entire CDR3 protein reads CASSTRTGRNTIYF.

This clone was recorded at least ten times. The read terminates 3 residues before the CDR3 end, so the remaining end is supplied by the germline J gene. The chain recombines TRBV18 with TRBJ2-5; 12 bases are a match to TRBD2. V shed 3 bases and J 5 bases; nucleotides not matched to a gene: 7. Germline loops: CDR1 KGHSH, CDR2 LQKENI. The CDR3 extends over 16 amino acids. The covered CDR3 bases are TGTGCCAGCTCACCGGGACTAGCGGGCTCGGGGGAGACC. Translation: CASSPGLAGSGET. The entire CDR3 sequence reads CASSPGLAGSGETQYF.

The sample holds many counts of this clone. The read comes to an end 3 residues before the CDR3 does, leaving the germline J gene to fill in the end. J is TRBJ1-1 and V is TRBV13, with 12 bases that match TRBD1. This CDR3 is 20 amino acids long. The germline gives CDR1 PRHDT, CDR2 FYEKMQ (reference sequence). V lost 5 bases and J lost 1; bases outside the gene matches: 17. The CDR3 sequence is CASSPRDRGLPPGQNTEAFF. The DNA read from the CDR3 is TGTGCCAGCAGCCCCCGGGACAGGGGGCTACCTCCGGGTCAGAACACTGAA.

This clone was counted at least ten times. The read stops 3 residues short of the end of the CDR3; the missing end is completed from the germline J gene. This chain joins TRBV12-5 and TRBJ1-1; 12 positions agree with TRBD1. V shed 3 bases and J 5 bases; nucleotides not matched to a gene: 4. CDR1 and CDR2 from the germline V gene are LGHNT and FRNRAP. This CDR3 region has 15 residues. CDR3 DNA, as far as it was read: TGTGCTAGTGGTTTTGGGACAGGGGGCTGGACTGAA. Translation: CASGFGTGGWTE. The complete CDR3 reads CASGFGTGGWTEAFF.

This clone was observed at least ten times. The DNA ends 3 residues before the CDR3 does, and the rest of the CDR3 is filled in from the germline J gene. This chain connects TRBV6-2 or TRBV6-3 to TRBJ1-1; D not certain. Germline CDR1 is MNHEY and CDR2 is SVGEGT. CDR3 length: 13 amino acids. V lost 2 bases and J 4 bases, leaving 8 bases between the germline ends. The CDR3 loop reads CASSYGGRTEAFF. Partial CDR3 DNA: TGTGCCAGCAGTTACGGAGGGCGCACTGAA.

This clone was counted at least ten times. The read finishes 3 residues shy of the CDR3 end, and the germline J gene is used to complete it. The rearrangement uses TRBV6-8 and TRBJ2-5; D perhaps matches TRBD1 (6 bases). This CDR3 has 14 amino acids. Germline CDR1 and CDR2: MNHGY and SAAAGT. V lost 6 bases to trimming and J lost 1 base, with 12 bases between them. CDR3 DNA, as far as it was read: TGTGCCAGCAGCCTGGGACATCTCCAAGAGACC. The encoded protein is CASSLGHLQET. The whole CDR3 protein reads CASSLGHLQETQYF.

Concerning this clone itself: The sequenced fragment ends 3 residues before the CDR3 boundary, so the rest is inferred from the germline J gene. This sequence joins TRBV19 and TRBJ1-4, with D tentatively TRBD1 (5 bases). This CDR3 contains 15 residues. In germline, CDR1 is LNHDA, CDR2 SQIVND (reference sequence). Trimming removed 3 bases at V and 4 bases at J, with 12 bases between. Incomplete CDR3 DNA: TGTGCCAGTAGTATGGGGGGAACCCTTAATGAAAAA. Protein: CASSMGGTLNEK. The entire CDR3 protein is CASSMGGTLNEKLFF.

The sample holds many counts of this clone. The observed sequence ends 3 residues before the CDR3 terminus, with the missing tail filled in from the germline J gene. The J gene is TRBJ2-3, the V gene TRBV10-3, with D maybe TRBD2 (5 bases). CDR1 is ENHRY and CDR2 is SYGVKD in the germline V gene. V shed 9 bases and J shed 2 bases, with 18 bases lying between them. The CDR3 length is 15 residues. The part of the CDR3 DNA that was read is TGTGCCATAACAGAGGGCCCACTCTCCACAGATACG. Its translation: CAITEGPLSTDT. The whole CDR3 reads CAITEGPLSTDTQYF.

This clone appeared many times. The read terminates 3 residues ahead of where the CDR3 ends, so the germline J gene completes it. The rearrangement links TRBV7-2 to TRBJ2-3; no clear D gene. The V end lost 1 base, the J end lost 3 bases, and 8 bases lay between the germline ends. The CDR3 covers 14 residues. The germline V gene encodes CDR1 SGHTA and CDR2 FQGNSA. The CDR3 bases that were read are TGTGCCAGCAGCTTAGGAATAGGGACAGATACG. It yields the protein CASSLGIGTDT. The full CDR3 protein reads CASSLGIGTDTQYF.

This clone was counted at least ten times. The read gets to within 3 residues of the CDR3 end, and the germline J gene fills in the rest. This chain joins TRBV10-1 and TRBJ2-2; the match to TRBD2 covers 8 bases. From germline, CDR1 is WNHNN and CDR2 SYGVQD (reference sequence). With 3 bases clipped from V and 3 bases from J, the junction kept 6 bases outside the gene matches. CDR3 length equals 16 residues. Partial CDR3 DNA: TGCGCCAGCAGTGACAGCGGGGGCCCCGACACCGGGGAG. It yields the protein CASSDSGGPDTGE. The whole CDR3 sequence reads CASSDSGGPDTGELFF.

This clone was detected ten times or more. The CDR3 end lies 3 residues beyond the end of the read and is filled in from the germline J gene. The chain couples TRBV6-2 or TRBV6-3 to TRBJ1-2; D is unclear. Germline assignment: CDR1 MNHEY and CDR2 SVGEGT. This CDR3 contains 15 residues. The V end lost 4 bases, the J end lost 4 bases, and 16 bases lay between the germline ends. The CDR3 sequence: CASSFGSGVGYGYTF. The CDR3 DNA, read in part, is TGTGCCAGCAGTTTCGGATCGGGTGTAGGCTATGGC.

Ten or more counts support this clone. The CDR3 is cut off 3 residues early in the read; its end comes from the germline J gene. The chain uses TRBV7-3 and TRBJ2-1; 10 bases line up with TRBD2. The CDR3 contains 16 residues. Germline-derived CDR1 and CDR2 are SGHTA and FQGTGA. V dropped 3 bases and J dropped 4; count of bases not matched to a gene: 6. CDR3 sequence: CASSLGGSGGYNEQFF. The sequenced CDR3 bases are TGTGCCAGCAGCTTGGGGGGTAGCGGGGGGTACAATGAG.

This clone was seen repeatedly, ten times or more. CDR3 DNA, as far as it was read: TGTGCCAGCAGTTTAGACAGGGGAGCG. This encodes CASSLDRGA. The full CDR3 reads CASSLDRGALFF. V usage is TRBV12-3 or TRBV12-4 and J usage is TRBJ2-2; 7 positions agree with TRBD1. The CDR3 goes on 3 residues after the read ends, and that part is filled in from the germline J gene. This CDR3 comprises 12 residues.

The table lists this clone with many counts. The read finishes 3 residues shy of the CDR3 end, and the germline J gene is used to complete it. The chain links TRBV4-1 to TRBJ2-1; tentatively, D is TRBD1 (6 bases). The CDR3 runs 16 residues. V lost 1 base and J lost 5, with 15 bases in between. Per germline, CDR1 MGHRA and CDR2 YSYEKL. CDR3 amino acids: CASSQGAGTQNNEQFF. The sequenced part of the CDR3 DNA is TGCGCCAGCAGCCAAGGAGCCGGGACACAGAACAATGAG.

This clone was seen at least ten times. The read gets to within 3 residues of the CDR3 end, and the germline J gene fills in the rest. V is TRBV9 and J is TRBJ2-7, with a weak D call TRBD1 (5 bases). Germline lookup yields CDR1 SGDLS and CDR2 YYNGEE. CDR3 length: 14 amino acids. V was trimmed by 0 bases and J by 5 bases, leaving 12 bases between them. The CDR3 bases that were read are TGTGCCAGCAGCGTAGAGGGGCTCAGGGACGAG. Amino acid sequence: CASSVEGLRDE. The entire CDR3 is CASSVEGLRDEQYF. The whole variable domain, remainder taken from reference TRBV9 and TRBJ2-7, is DSGVTQTPKHLITATGQRVTLRCSPRSGDLSVYWYQQSLDQGLQFLIQYYNGEERAKGNILERFSAQQFPDLHSELNLSSLELGDSALYFCASSVEGLRDEQYFGPGTRLTVT.

This clone was counted at least ten times. The CDR3 goes on 3 residues after the read ends, and that part is filled in from the germline J gene. The chain carries TRBV7-6 and TRBJ1-1, with TRBD1 matching over 10 bases. V shed 5 bases, J shed 6 bases, and the junction held 12 bases outside the gene matches. Germline CDR1 is SGHVS and CDR2 is FNYEAQ. This CDR3 is built from 16 residues. Incomplete CDR3 DNA: TGTGCCAGCAGCCCGGGACAGGGGTCCCTAAACGCTGAA. Translation: CASSPGQGSLNAE. The whole CDR3 reads CASSPGQGSLNAEAFF.

This clone was found many times. The read ends 3 residues shy of where the CDR3 ends; the end is completed using the germline J gene. The chain employs TRBV29-1 and TRBJ1-5; maybe TRBD1 (5 bases). Per germline, CDR1 SQVTM and CDR2 ANQGSEA. This CDR3 spans 14 amino acids. V shed 4 bases and J shed 6 bases, with 16 bases lying between them. CDR3 DNA, as far as it was read: TGCAGCGTTGGTGGGGCAGTTGGAGGTCAGCCC. It yields the protein CSVGGAVGGQP. The whole CDR3 protein reads CSVGGAVGGQPQHF.

In its sample, this clone was seen many times. The read terminates 3 residues before the CDR3 end, so the remaining end is supplied by the germline J gene. The rearrangement links TRBV29-1 to TRBJ1-1, with 10 bases lining up with TRBD1. Germline V gene lookup returns CDR1 SQVTM and CDR2 ANQGSEA. V was clipped by 3 bases and J by 2 bases; unmatched bases: 12. This CDR3 region has 17 residues. The CDR3 DNA, read in part, is TGCAGCGTTGAGGGGGCCGGGACAGGGGCCAGTAACACTGAA. Protein sequence: CSVEGAGTGASNTE. The whole CDR3 reads CSVEGAGTGASNTEAFF.